One and the same sample provided the 28 T cell receptor beta chains below, sequenced in a study of cytomegalovirus exposure and HLA in healthy donors (dated by TCRdb to about 2017). Libraries were constructed by the immunoSEQ multiplex PCR assay. For the multiplex PCR, a mixture combining 60 forward primers for TCR Vbeta segments and 13 reverse primers for TCR Jbeta segments was used. What TCRdb holds here is the immuneACCESS table cut down to in-frame rearrangements. Part of the clones is not present; checked against another copy, under half of the missing clones reflect an unresolved V gene, and the others are unexplained. Present in this sample are approximately 130,000 clones, 75% to 90% of which were seen just once. Of the sample, roughly 4% falls within the top ten clones. The material sequenced was PBMCs. The receptors were sampled from a woman aged 40 to 49 in good health and CMV-seronegative.

The rearrangement links TRBV6-1 to TRBJ1-1, with 8 bases lining up with TRBD1. This CDR3 spans 14 amino acids. The germline gives CDR1 MNHNS, CDR2 SASEGT. The V and J ends lost 3 bases and 4 bases, in that order; junction bases with no gene match: 4. The CDR3 spells CASSDFGQGTEAFF. CDR3 DNA: TGTGCCAGCAGTGATTTCGGACAGGGCACTGAAGCTTTCTTT.

The chain couples TRBV9 to TRBJ2-1, with 11 bases fitting TRBD2. CDR1 SGDLS and CDR2 YYNGEE come from the germline V gene. CDR3 length: 18 residues. V trimming: 1 base; J trimming: 1 base; junction bases outside the gene matches: 7. CDR3 nucleotides: TGTGCCAGCAGCGTAACCCGGTTAGCGGGAGGGTCCTACAATGAGCAGTTCTTC. Amino acids: CASSVTRLAGGSYNEQFF.

The rearrangement links TRBV5-1 to TRBJ1-3, with a weak D call TRBD1 (5 bases). The germline V gene has CDR1 SGHRS and CDR2 YFSETQ. The CDR3 length is 12 residues. Trimming removed 0 bases from V and 9 bases from J, with 7 bases in between. Written as DNA, the CDR3 is TGCGCCAGCAGCTTGGCCGGGGGCACCATATATTTT. Amino acid sequence: CASSLAGGTIYF. The whole variable domain, remainder taken from reference TRBV5-1 and TRBJ1-3, is KAGVTQTPRYLIKTRGQQVTLSCSPISGHRSVSWYQQTPGQGLQFLFEYFSETQRNKGNFPGRFSGRQFSNSRSEMNVSTLELGDSALYLCASSLAGGTIYFGEGSWLTVV.

The chain recombines TRBV28 with TRBJ1-2; the D gene is possibly TRBD1 (6 bases). Trimming removed 4 bases at V and 6 bases at J, with 21 bases between. Germline CDR1 reads MDHEN; CDR2 reads SYDVKM. The CDR3 runs 16 residues. The CDR3 sequence: CASSSLLFGQGNGYTF. The CDR3 coding sequence is TGTGCCAGCAGTTCCCTTCTTTTTGGGCAGGGGAATGGCTACACCTTC.

The V call is TRBV7-2, the J call TRBJ1-1, with D unresolved. The CDR3 loop spans 11 amino acids. Per germline, CDR1 SGHTA and CDR2 FQGNSA. V was trimmed by 1 base and J by 11 bases, leaving 8 bases between them. This CDR3 reads CASSLGTVAFF. The CDR3 bases are TGTGCCAGCAGCTTAGGAACGGTGGCTTTCTTT.

Details on this clone: The junction departs from the called germline gene at one end, perhaps through a read error. The CDR3 DNA reads as TGTTCCAGCAGCTTAGGGACGGCAGGGAATGGCTACACCTTC. Protein sequence: CSSSLGTAGNGYTF. The V gene is TRBV7-9, the J gene TRBJ1-2, with D possibly TRBD1 on 5 matching bases. This CDR3 contains 14 residues. Germline V gene data show CDR1 as SEHNR and CDR2 as FQNEAQ (reference sequence).

CDR3 sequence reads: CASSFGGTSGSTDTQYF. For the CDR3, the DNA is TGTGCCAGCAGCTTTGGGGGGACTAGCGGGAGTACAGATACGCAGTATTTT. The J gene is TRBJ2-3, the V gene TRBV7-2, with 14 bases fitting TRBD2. CDR3 length: 17 residues. With V trimmed by 3 bases and J by 3 bases, 5 bases remained unmatched. CDR1 and CDR2 from the germline V gene are SGHTA and FQGNSA.

The gene calls are TRBV19 and TRBJ1-4; a possible D gene is TRBD1 (6 bases). The CDR3 length is 14 residues. The V end lost 3 bases, the J end lost 6 bases, and 11 bases lay between the germline ends. CDR1 is LNHDA and CDR2 is SQIVND in the germline V gene (reference sequence). The CDR3 DNA reads TGTGCCAGTAGTATCAATGCAGGGGATGAAAAACTGTTTTTT. It is translated as CASSINAGDEKLFF.

This sequence joins TRBV28 and TRBJ1-1; possibly TRBD1 for D (5 bases). This CDR3 contains 16 residues. V lost 5 bases and J lost 0, with 16 bases in between. Germline V gene sequence: CDR1 MDHEN, CDR2 SYDVKM. The CDR3 region has the DNA TGTGCCAGCAGTGGGGGGTCGAGAATCTTGAACACTGAAGCTTTCTTT. Translated, it gives CASSGGSRILNTEAFF.

This chain joins TRBV4-1 and TRBJ2-3; D is possibly TRBD2 (6 bases). CDR1 and CDR2 from the germline V gene are MGHRA and YSYEKL. This CDR3 region has 15 residues. Trimming removed 1 base at V and 4 bases at J, with 12 bases between. CDR3 residues: CASSQVPSAADTQYF. CDR3 DNA sequence: TGCGCCAGCAGCCAAGTTCCTAGCGCCGCAGATACGCAGTATTTT.

In its sample, this clone was seen a few times. This rearrangement joins TRBV4-1 to TRBJ2-7, with D perhaps TRBD2 (5 bases). CDR3 length equals 13 residues. Deletions cut 3 bases from V and 0 bases from J, with 6 bases between. CDR1 is MGHRA, CDR2 YSYEKL, per germline. CDR3: CASSQTTSYEQYF. The CDR3 DNA reads TGCGCCAGCAGCCAGACTACCTCCTACGAGCAGTACTTC.

This clone was recorded a few times. This chain joins TRBV6-6 and TRBJ1-5; TRBD1 matches 8 bases. CDR3 length: 14 amino acids. Germline V gene sequence: CDR1 MNHNY, CDR2 SVGAGI (reference sequence). Trimming cost V 7 bases and J 2 bases; bases outside gene matches: 4. Written as DNA, the CDR3 is TGTGCCAGCACCCCGACAGGGGGCAATCAGCCCCAGCATTTT. This codes for CASTPTGGNQPQHF.

J is TRBJ1-2 and V is TRBV5-4, with no clear D. CDR3 size: 13 residues. CDR1 SGHNT and CDR2 YYREEE come from the germline V gene (reference sequence). The V and J ends lost 5 bases and 5 bases respectively, with 13 bases between them. CDR3 residues: CASRSGRSYGYTF. In nucleotides, the CDR3 is TGTGCCAGCAGGTCCGGTCGTTCGTATGGCTACACCTTC.

V gene TRBV11-2 combines with J gene TRBJ2-3; D gene ambiguous. Germline V gene data show CDR1 as SGHAT and CDR2 as FQNNGV. V lost 5 bases and J 1 base, leaving 10 bases between the germline ends. The CDR3 has 14 residues. This chain's CDR3 is CASSPMAGTDTQYF. CDR3 bases: TGTGCCAGCAGCCCCATGGCCGGCACAGATACGCAGTATTTT.

The J gene is TRBJ2-3, the V gene TRBV5-1; 8 bases align to TRBD2. The length of the CDR3 is 16 residues. Germline values: CDR1 SGHRS, CDR2 YFSETQ. V dropped 2 bases and J dropped 3; count of bases not matched to a gene: 8. The CDR3 DNA reads as TGCGCCAGCAGCTTTGGAAGCGGGGGTGTAACAGATACGCAGTATTTT. This sequence encodes CASSFGSGGVTDTQYF.

CDR3 sequence (DNA): TGTGCCAGCTCACCGGGACAATCCCACGAGCAGTACTTC. It codes for CASSPGQSHEQYF. The chain combines TRBV18 with TRBJ2-7; weak D call: TRBD1 (6 bases). The CDR3 extends over 13 amino acids. Between the trimmed V and J ends, which lost 3 bases and 5 bases, there was a span of 11 bases. Germline V gene sequence: CDR1 KGHSH, CDR2 LQKENI.

This clone was recorded once. The gene calls are TRBV5-1 and TRBJ2-3; 8 bases line up with TRBD1. The germline V gene encodes CDR1 SGHRS and CDR2 YFSETQ. The CDR3 runs 15 residues. The V gene end was trimmed by 3 bases and the J gene end by 1 base; junction bases not matched to a gene: 4. The CDR3 loop is CASSSLTGGTDTQYF. As DNA, the CDR3 is TGCGCCAGCAGCTCCCTGACAGGGGGCACAGATACGCAGTATTTT. Filled out from reference TRBV5-1 and TRBJ2-3, the complete variable domain reads KAGVTQTPRYLIKTRGQQVTLSCSPISGHRSVSWYQQTPGQGLQFLFEYFSETQRNKGNFPGRFSGRQFSNSRSEMNVSTLELGDSALYLCASSSLTGGTDTQYFGPGTRLTVL.

This chain links TRBV4-2 with TRBJ2-5, with 9 bases fitting TRBD1. With 4 bases clipped from V and 3 bases from J, the junction kept 6 bases outside the gene matches. Germline CDR1 LGHNA, CDR2 YNFKEQ. The CDR3 consists of 15 residues. This chain's CDR3 is CASSLRTGVKETQYF. CDR3 bases: TGTGCCAGCAGCCTTCGGACAGGGGTGAAAGAGACCCAGTACTTC.

The chain has TRBV6-1 and TRBJ2-7, with 9 bases aligning to TRBD1. The V segment lost 5 bases and the J segment 6 bases; nucleotides outside the gene matches: 2. In germline, CDR1 is MNHNS, CDR2 SASEGT. The CDR3 is 12 amino acids. The CDR3 loop is CASSTGGSEQYF. The CDR3 coding sequence is TGTGCCAGCAGTACAGGGGGCAGCGAGCAGTACTTC.

This clone appeared once. The chain carries TRBV4-3 and TRBJ1-1; 8 bases line up with TRBD1. In germline, CDR1 is LGHNA, CDR2 YSLEER. J lost 4 bases, V lost 0 bases, and 10 bases had no gene match. The CDR3 extends over 17 amino acids. The CDR3 sequence is CASSQDPSTGVFTEAFF. The CDR3 DNA sequence: TGCGCCAGCAGCCAAGACCCTTCGACAGGGGTATTCACTGAAGCTTTCTTT.

V and J are TRBV7-2 and TRBJ2-3; D is possibly TRBD2 (7 bases). The V end lost 5 bases, the J end lost 5 bases, and 17 bases lay between the germline ends. Germline V gene data show CDR1 as SGHTA and CDR2 as FQGNSA. The CDR3 sequence is 15 residues long. The CDR3 sequence is CASSMWGGPGDTQYF. The CDR3 region has the DNA TGTGCCAGCAGCATGTGGGGGGGCCCGGGAGATACGCAGTATTTT.

This clone was observed once. The rearrangement joins TRBV4-1 to TRBJ2-7; 9 bases line up with TRBD2. J lost 4 bases, V lost 1 base, and 5 bases had no gene match. The germline V gene encodes CDR1 MGHRA and CDR2 YSYEKL. The CDR3 is 15 residues long. CDR3 sequence reads: CASSQVLAGYYEQYF. The CDR3 DNA follows: TGCGCCAGCAGCCAAGTACTAGCGGGTTATTACGAGCAGTACTTC.

This sequence joins TRBV6-6 and TRBJ1-1, with D possibly TRBD1 on 5 matching bases. V dropped 6 bases and J dropped 7 bases, with 18 bases sitting between them. The germline CDR1 and CDR2 sequences are MNHNY and SVGAGI (reference sequence). CDR3 length: 14 amino acids. CDR3: CASRAVGGEGEAFF. The CDR3 DNA is TGTGCCAGCAGGGCCGTGGGGGGTGAGGGTGAAGCTTTCTTT.

The chain employs TRBV28 and TRBJ1-5; D might be TRBD1 (6 bases). CDR1 is MDHEN and CDR2 is SYDVKM in the germline V gene. V lost 5 bases to trimming and J lost 1 base, with 18 bases between them. The CDR3 contains 17 residues. The CDR3 loop reads CASSLPGGGTSNQPQHF. In DNA form, the CDR3 reads TGTGCCAGCAGTCTCCCCGGGGGGGGGACAAGCAATCAGCCCCAGCATTTT.

V and J are TRBV14 and TRBJ1-1, with a weak D call TRBD1 (5 bases). Germline V gene lookup returns CDR1 SGHDN and CDR2 FVKESK. V was cut by 0 bases and J by 4 bases, with 9 bases left in between. The CDR3 contains 14 residues. The CDR3: CASSQEWGGTEAFF. The DNA of the CDR3 is TGTGCCAGCAGCCAAGAATGGGGGGGCACTGAAGCTTTCTTT.

CDR3 residues: CASSSRQRQYF. CDR3 sequence (DNA): TGTGCCAGCAGTTCACGACAGCGGCAGTACTTC. The rearrangement joins TRBV28 to TRBJ2-7, with D perhaps matching TRBD1 (5 bases). This CDR3 has 11 residues. Germline V gene lookup returns CDR1 MDHEN and CDR2 SYDVKM. Between the trimmed V and J ends, which lost 4 bases and 9 bases, there was a span of 10 bases.

The chain links TRBV5-1 to TRBJ2-1; a weak D match, TRBD2 (6 bases). Germline lookup yields CDR1 SGHRS and CDR2 YFSETQ. The CDR3 loop spans 12 amino acids. Trimming stripped 2 bases from V and 8 bases from J, with 8 bases between. CDR3 nucleotide sequence: TGCGCCAGCAGCTTTAGCGGCTATGAGCAGTTCTTC. This encodes CASSFSGYEQFF. Supplemented by reference TRBV5-1 and TRBJ2-1, the full variable domain reads KAGVTQTPRYLIKTRGQQVTLSCSPISGHRSVSWYQQTPGQGLQFLFEYFSETQRNKGNFPGRFSGRQFSNSRSEMNVSTLELGDSALYLCASSFSGYEQFFGPGTRLTVL.

The V and J genes are TRBV28 and TRBJ2-1; D ambiguous. V was cut by 5 bases and J by 9 bases, with 11 bases left in between. Germline V gene sequence: CDR1 MDHEN, CDR2 SYDVKM. This CDR3 is built from 12 residues. CDR3 bases: TGTGCCAGCAGTGGAGATCTTGGTGAGCAGTTCTTC. Translated: CASSGDLGEQFF.